What follows are 12 T cell receptor beta chains derived from one specimen sequenced in a study of CD8+CD57+ T cells in acquired aplastic anemia. The template for TCR beta VDJ and CDR3 sequence profiling was genomic DNA. A single record per CDR3 protein comes from TCRdb applying MiXCR to the reads. Of just over 400,000 distinct CDR3 sequences listed, 65% to 80% are singletons. The specimen sequenced was sorted CD4+, CD8+, or CD8+CD57+ T cells (not recorded which) from PBMCs. The receptors derive from a human donor in good health, serving as a control.

As concerns this clonotype: At one boundary the junction diverges from the germline segment, which might be a read error. CDR3 nucleotide sequence: TGTGCCAGTAGCTTACACGGTAATGCGCAGTTCTTC. It specifies CASSLHGNAQFF. V and J are TRBV7-3 and TRBJ2-1; D gene unclear. Germline V CDR1 and CDR2: SGHTA, FQGTGA. The CDR3 is 12 residues long.

The chain uses TRBV5-4 and TRBJ2-1; D is possibly TRBD1 (6 bases). The CDR3 is 15 residues long. Germline CDR1 and CDR2: SGHNT and YYREEE (reference sequence). V lost 5 bases to trimming and J lost 9 bases, with 21 bases between them. In nucleotides, the CDR3 is TGTGCCAGCAGGCTCAGGGGTAGGGCTGGGGGTGAGCAGTTCTTC. It yields the protein CASRLRGRAGGEQFF.

A word on this clonotype: The junction shows a germline mismatch at one end, possibly a read error. V gene TRBV9 combines with J gene TRBJ2-7, with D tentatively TRBD2 (5 bases). The CDR3 is 13 residues long. Germline V gene lookup returns CDR1 SGDLS and CDR2 YYNGEE. In DNA, the CDR3 is TGTGCCAGCAGCGTAGTTGGAGGCAACAAGCTGTATTTC. This translates into CASSVVGGNKLYF.

The CDR3, as DNA: TGTGCCAGCAGCCAAAACACCAAAGATGAGCAGTTCTTC. Encoded protein: CASSQNTKDEQFF. The rearrangement joins TRBV7-2 to TRBJ2-1; no definite D call. Germline assignment: CDR1 SGHTA and CDR2 FQGNSA. The ends were cut back, 5 bases at V and 8 bases at J, with 13 bases in the middle. CDR3 length equals 13 residues.

As concerns this clonotype: At one boundary the junction diverges from the germline segment, which might be a read error. The chain couples TRBV9 to TRBJ1-2; tentatively, D is TRBD1 (5 bases). CDR1 is SGDLS, CDR2 YYNGEE, per germline. The CDR3 has 14 amino acids. In nucleotides, the CDR3 is TGCGCCAGCAGCGAACAGGCGTCAGAGGATGGCTACACCTTC. Translation: CASSEQASEDGYTF.

The V and J genes are TRBV7-3 and TRBJ2-7; 12 bases match TRBD2. The germline V gene has CDR1 SGHTA and CDR2 FQGTGA. CDR3 size: 17 residues. The V segment lost 1 base and the J segment 3 bases; nucleotides outside the gene matches: 7. This CDR3 is CASSLRPTSGGIYEQYF. The CDR3 DNA follows: TGTGCCAGCAGCTTAAGACCCACTAGCGGGGGGATCTACGAGCAGTACTTC.

The chain has TRBV5-6 and TRBJ2-5; D assignment may be TRBD1 or TRBD2 (6 bases each). Germline values: CDR1 SGHDT, CDR2 YYEEEE. Trimming shortened V by 8 bases and J by 0 bases, and 20 bases separated the two germline ends. The CDR3 consists of 16 residues. This CDR3 reads CARRGAWGEDQETQYF. The CDR3 region has the DNA TGTGCCAGGAGGGGGGCCTGGGGTGAAGACCAAGAGACCCAGTACTTC.

About this clonotype: The junction departs from germline at one end; a sequencing error may be responsible. V gene TRBV19 combines with J gene TRBJ1-2, with D possibly being TRBD1 (5 bases). From germline, CDR1 is LNHDA and CDR2 SQIVND (reference sequence). CDR3 length equals 13 residues. In DNA, the CDR3 is TGTGCCAGTAGTATCAGGGAATTCCAGCGCCAGCACTTT. This sequence encodes CASSIREFQRQHF.

This sequence joins TRBV20-1 and TRBJ1-6; TRBD1 matches at 9 bases. Looked up from germline, CDR1 is DFQATT and CDR2 is SNEGSKA (reference sequence). This CDR3 is 16 amino acids long. The ends lost 2 bases at V and 5 bases at J; junction bases unmatched: 7. CDR3 amino acids: CSARPAQGANNSPLHF. In DNA, the CDR3 is TGCAGTGCTAGACCTGCACAGGGGGCGAATAATTCACCCCTCCACTTT.

For this clonotype: A read error is possible here, since a much larger clone lies one base away. This sequence joins TRBV12-3 or TRBV12-4 and TRBJ2-3, with D possibly matching TRBD2 (5 bases). The CDR3 extends over 14 amino acids. The CDR3 DNA is TGTGCCAGCAGTGAAGACTACAGCACAGATACGCAGAATTTT. It translates to CASSEDYSTDTQNF.

The chain links TRBV5-1 to TRBJ2-3; D might be TRBD1 or TRBD2, each matching 5 bases. The CDR3 runs to 14 residues. Trimming removed 5 bases from V and 0 bases from J, with 10 bases in between. The germline CDR1 and CDR2 sequences are SGHRS and YFSETQ. The CDR3 loop is CASSRDGSTDTQYF. The CDR3 region has the DNA TGCGCCAGCAGTCGGGACGGCAGCACAGATACGCAGTATTTT.

The chain combines TRBV6-6 with TRBJ2-6, with D perhaps matching TRBD1 or TRBD2 (6 bases each). Germline CDR1 and CDR2: MNHNY and SVGAGI (reference sequence). This CDR3 spans 13 amino acids. The V end lost 6 bases, the J end lost 11 bases, and 14 bases lay between the germline ends. Written as DNA, the CDR3 is TGTGCCAGCAGCCTAGGGGGGACCTACGTCCTGACTTTC. Amino acids: CASSLGGTYVLTF.